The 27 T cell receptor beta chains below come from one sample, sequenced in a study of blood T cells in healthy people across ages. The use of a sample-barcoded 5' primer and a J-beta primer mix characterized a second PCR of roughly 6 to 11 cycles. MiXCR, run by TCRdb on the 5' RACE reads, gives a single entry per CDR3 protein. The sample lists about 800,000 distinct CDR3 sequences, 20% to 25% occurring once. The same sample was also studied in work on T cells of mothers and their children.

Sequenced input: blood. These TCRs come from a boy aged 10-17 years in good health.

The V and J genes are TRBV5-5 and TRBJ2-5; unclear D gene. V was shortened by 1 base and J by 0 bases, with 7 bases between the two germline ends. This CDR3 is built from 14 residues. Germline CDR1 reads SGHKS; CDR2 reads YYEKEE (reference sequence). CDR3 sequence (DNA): TGTGCCAGCAGCTTGAGGTGGGACCAAGAGACCCAGTACTTC. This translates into CASSLRWDQETQYF.

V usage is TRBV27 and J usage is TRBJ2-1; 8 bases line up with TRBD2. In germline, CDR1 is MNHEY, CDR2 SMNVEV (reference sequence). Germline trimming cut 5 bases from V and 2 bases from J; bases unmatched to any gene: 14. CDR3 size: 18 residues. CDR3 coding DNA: TGTGCCAGCAGTCTAGGGGAACTAGCGGAGGCCCCCTACAATGAGCAGTTCTTC. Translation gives CASSLGELAEAPYNEQFF.

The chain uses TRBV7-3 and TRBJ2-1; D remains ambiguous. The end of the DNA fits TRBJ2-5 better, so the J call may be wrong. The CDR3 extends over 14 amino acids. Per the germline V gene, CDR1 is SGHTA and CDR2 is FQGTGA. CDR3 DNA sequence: TGTGCCAGCAGCCCAAATCAGGCGTGGGAGACCCAGTACTTC. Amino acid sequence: CASSPNQAWETQYF.

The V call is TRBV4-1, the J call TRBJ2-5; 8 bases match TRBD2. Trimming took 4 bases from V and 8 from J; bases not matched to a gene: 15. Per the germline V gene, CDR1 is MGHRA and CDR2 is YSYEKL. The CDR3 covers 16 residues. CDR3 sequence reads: CASSRPGTRGWETQYF. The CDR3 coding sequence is TGCGCCAGCAGCCGACCAGGGACTAGAGGCTGGGAAACCCAGTACTTC.

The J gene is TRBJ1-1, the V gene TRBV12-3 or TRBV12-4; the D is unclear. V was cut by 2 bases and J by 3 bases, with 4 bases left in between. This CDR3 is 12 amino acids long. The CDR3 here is CASSLTHTEAFF. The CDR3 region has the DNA TGTGCCAGCAGTTTAACCCACACTGAAGCTTTCTTT.

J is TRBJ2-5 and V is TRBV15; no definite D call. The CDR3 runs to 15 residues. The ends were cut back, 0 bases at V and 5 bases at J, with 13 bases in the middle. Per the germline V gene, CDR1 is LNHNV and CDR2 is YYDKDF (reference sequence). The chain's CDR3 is CATSRDDVGGETQYF. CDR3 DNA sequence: TGTGCCACCAGCAGAGATGACGTGGGTGGGGAGACCCAGTACTTC.

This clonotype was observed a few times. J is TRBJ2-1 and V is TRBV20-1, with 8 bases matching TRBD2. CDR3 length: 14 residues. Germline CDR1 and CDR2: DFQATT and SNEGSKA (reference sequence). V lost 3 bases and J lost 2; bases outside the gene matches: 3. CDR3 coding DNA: TGCAGTGCTAGGTCGGGGGGGCCCTACAATGAGCAGTTCTTC. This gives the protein CSARSGGPYNEQFF.

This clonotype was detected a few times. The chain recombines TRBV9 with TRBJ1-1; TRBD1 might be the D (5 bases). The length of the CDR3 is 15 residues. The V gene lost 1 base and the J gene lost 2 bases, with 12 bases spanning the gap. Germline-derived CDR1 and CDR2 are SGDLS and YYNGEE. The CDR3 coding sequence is TGTGCCAGCAGCGTAAGCTGGGGGAGAAACACTGAAGCTTTCTTT. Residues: CASSVSWGRNTEAFF.

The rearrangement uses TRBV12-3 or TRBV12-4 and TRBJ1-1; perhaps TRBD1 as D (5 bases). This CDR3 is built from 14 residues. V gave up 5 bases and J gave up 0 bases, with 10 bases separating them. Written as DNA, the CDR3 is TGTGCCAGCAGTCGGAGGGGTCTGAACACTGAAGCTTTCTTT. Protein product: CASSRRGLNTEAFF.

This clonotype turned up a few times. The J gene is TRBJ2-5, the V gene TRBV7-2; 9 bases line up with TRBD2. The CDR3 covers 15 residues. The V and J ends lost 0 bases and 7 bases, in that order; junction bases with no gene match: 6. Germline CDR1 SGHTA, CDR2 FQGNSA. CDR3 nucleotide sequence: TGTGCCAGCAGCTTAGCCCTAGCGGGGCCGGGGACCCAGTACTTC. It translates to CASSLALAGPGTQYF.

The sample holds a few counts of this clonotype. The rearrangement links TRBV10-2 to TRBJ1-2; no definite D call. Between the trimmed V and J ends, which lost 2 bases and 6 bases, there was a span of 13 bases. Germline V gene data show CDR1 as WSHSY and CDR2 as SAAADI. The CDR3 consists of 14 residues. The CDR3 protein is CASSETQAGDGYTF. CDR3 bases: TGCGCCAGCAGTGAGACGCAAGCTGGGGATGGCTACACCTTC.

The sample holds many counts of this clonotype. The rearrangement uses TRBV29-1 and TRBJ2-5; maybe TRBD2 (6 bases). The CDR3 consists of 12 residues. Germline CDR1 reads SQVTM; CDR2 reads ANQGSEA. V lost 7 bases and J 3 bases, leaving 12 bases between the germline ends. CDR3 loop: CSATGLEETQYF. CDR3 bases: TGCAGCGCAACGGGACTCGAAGAGACCCAGTACTTC.

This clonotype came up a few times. CDR3 in DNA: TGTGCCACCAGCAAGTTAGCGGGGGCCAACACCGGGGAGCTGTTTTTT. It translates to CATSKLAGANTGELFF. The chain recombines TRBV15 with TRBJ2-2, with 9 bases matching TRBD2. This CDR3 comprises 16 residues. The V gene's germline CDR1 is LNHNV and CDR2 YYDKDF (reference sequence). With 4 bases clipped from V and 2 bases from J, the junction kept 5 bases outside the gene matches.

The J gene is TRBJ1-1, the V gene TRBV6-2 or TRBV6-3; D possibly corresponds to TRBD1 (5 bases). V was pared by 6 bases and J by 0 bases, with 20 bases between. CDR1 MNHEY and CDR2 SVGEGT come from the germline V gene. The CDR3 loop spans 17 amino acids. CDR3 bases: TGTGCCAGCAGACAGACCCGGGACCGCATTGTGAACACTGAAGCTTTCTTT. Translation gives CASRQTRDRIVNTEAFF.

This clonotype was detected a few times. The CDR3 region has the DNA TGTGCCAGCAGTCGAACCGGGACGACCAATGAGCAGTTCTTC. This gives the protein CASSRTGTTNEQFF. V usage is TRBV6-6 and J usage is TRBJ2-1; possibly TRBD1 or TRBD2 for D (5 bases each). The germline V and J ends were trimmed by 5 bases and 6 bases, with 14 bases remaining between them. The germline CDR1 and CDR2 sequences are MNHNY and SVGAGI (reference sequence). The CDR3 sequence is 14 residues long.

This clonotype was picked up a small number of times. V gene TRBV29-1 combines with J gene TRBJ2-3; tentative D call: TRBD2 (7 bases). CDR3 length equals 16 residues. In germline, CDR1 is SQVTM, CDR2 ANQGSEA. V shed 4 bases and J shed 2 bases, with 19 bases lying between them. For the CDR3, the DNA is TGCAGCGTTGGGGGGGGGGCGTCCGGAGTCACAGATACGCAGTATTTT. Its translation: CSVGGGASGVTDTQYF.

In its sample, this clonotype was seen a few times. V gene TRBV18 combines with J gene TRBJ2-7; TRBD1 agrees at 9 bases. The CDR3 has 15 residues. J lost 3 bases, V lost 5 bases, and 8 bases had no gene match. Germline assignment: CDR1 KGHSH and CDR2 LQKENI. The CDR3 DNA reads TGTGCCAGCTCAATGGGACAGGGAGGTTACTACGAGCAGTACTTC. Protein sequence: CASSMGQGGYYEQYF.

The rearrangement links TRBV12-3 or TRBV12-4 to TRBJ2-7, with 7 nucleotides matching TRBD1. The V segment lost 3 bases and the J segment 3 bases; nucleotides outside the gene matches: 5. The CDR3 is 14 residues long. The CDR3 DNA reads TGTGCCAGCAGTTTGAGGGACAGTGGCTACGAGCAGTACTTC. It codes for CASSLRDSGYEQYF.

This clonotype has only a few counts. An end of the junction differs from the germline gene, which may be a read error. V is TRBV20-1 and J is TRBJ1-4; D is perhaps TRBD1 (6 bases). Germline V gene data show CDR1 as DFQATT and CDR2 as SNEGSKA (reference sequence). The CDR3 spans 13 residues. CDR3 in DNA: TGCAGTGCTAGTCACAGGGCCGGAGAAAGACTGTTTTTT. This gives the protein CSASHRAGERLFF.

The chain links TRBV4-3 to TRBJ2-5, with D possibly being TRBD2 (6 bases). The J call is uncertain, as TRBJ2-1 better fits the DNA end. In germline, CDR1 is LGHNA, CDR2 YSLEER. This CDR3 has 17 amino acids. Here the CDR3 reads CASSQVQSTGTHNEQFF. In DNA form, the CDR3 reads TGCGCCAGCAGCCAAGTACAAAGCACCGGGACTCACAATGAGCAGTTCTTC.

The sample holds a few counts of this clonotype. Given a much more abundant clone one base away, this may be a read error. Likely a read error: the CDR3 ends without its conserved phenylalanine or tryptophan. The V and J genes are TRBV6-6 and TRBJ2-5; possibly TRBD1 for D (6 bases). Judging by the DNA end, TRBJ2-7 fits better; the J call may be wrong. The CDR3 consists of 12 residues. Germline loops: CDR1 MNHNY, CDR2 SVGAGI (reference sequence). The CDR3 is CASSQQGDEQYL. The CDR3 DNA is TGTGCCAGCAGCCAACAGGGTGACGAGCAGTACCTC.

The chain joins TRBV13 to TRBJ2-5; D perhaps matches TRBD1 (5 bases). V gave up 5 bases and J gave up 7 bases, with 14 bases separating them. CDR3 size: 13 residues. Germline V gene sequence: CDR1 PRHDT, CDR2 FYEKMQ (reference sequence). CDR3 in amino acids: CASSLWEGVTQYF. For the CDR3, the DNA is TGTGCCAGCAGCCTCTGGGAAGGGGTGACCCAGTACTTC.

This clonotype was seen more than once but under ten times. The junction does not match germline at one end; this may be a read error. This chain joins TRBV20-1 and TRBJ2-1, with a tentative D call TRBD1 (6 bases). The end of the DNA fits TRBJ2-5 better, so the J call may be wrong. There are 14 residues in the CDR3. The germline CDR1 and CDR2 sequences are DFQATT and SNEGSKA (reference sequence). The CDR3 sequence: CSALPGTSGETQYF. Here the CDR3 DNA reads TGTAGTGCTCTCCCCGGGACATCGGGGGAGACCCAGTACTTC.

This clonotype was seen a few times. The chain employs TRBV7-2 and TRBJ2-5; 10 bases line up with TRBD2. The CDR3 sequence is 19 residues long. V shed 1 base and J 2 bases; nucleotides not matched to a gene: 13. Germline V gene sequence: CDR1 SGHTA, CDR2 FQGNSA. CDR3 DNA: TGTGCCAGCAGCTTAGAGGGTAGCGGGAGGCCTAGACATCAAGAGACCCAGTACTTC. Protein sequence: CASSLEGSGRPRHQETQYF.

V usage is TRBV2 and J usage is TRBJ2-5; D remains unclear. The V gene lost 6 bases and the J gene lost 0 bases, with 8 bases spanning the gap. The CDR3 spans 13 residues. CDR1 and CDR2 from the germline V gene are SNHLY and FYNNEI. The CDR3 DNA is TGTGCCAGCAGCTACAGAAACCAAGAGACCCAGTACTTC. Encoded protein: CASSYRNQETQYF.

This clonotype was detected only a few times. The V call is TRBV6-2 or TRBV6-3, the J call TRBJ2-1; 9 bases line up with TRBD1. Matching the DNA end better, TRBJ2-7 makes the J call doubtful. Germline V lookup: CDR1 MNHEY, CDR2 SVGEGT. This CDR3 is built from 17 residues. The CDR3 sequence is CASSSQPGTGFWNEQYF. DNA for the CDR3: TGTGCCAGCAGTTCACAACCCGGGACAGGGTTTTGGAACGAGCAGTACTTC.

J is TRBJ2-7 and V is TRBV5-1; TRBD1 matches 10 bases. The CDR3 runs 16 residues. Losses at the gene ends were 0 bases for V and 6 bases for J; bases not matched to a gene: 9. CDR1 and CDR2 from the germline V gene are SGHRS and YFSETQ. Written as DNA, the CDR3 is TGCGCCAGCAGCTTGGTTTCCGGGACAGGGGCTGCCGAGCAGTACTTC. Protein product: CASSLVSGTGAAEQYF. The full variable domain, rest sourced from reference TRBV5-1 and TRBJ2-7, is KAGVTQTPRYLIKTRGQQVTLSCSPISGHRSVSWYQQTPGQGLQFLFEYFSETQRNKGNFPGRFSGRQFSNSRSEMNVSTLELGDSALYLCASSLVSGTGAAEQYFGPGTRLTVT.